Listed below are T cell receptor beta chains from one sample, sequenced in a study of long-term antiretroviral therapy in people with HIV. TCRdb keeps only in-frame clones here, not all; method: immunoSEQ multiplex PCR. The data hold 13,000 to 15,000 clones, with around 80% observed a single time. The sequenced sample was unsorted PBMCs, obtained 1.3 years before starting antiretroviral therapy. The receptor source for this set is a middle-aged man with HIV. Each CDR3 is given with its conserved first and last residue. D genes are given only for firm matches. Size is stated for part of the rows, as once, few or many counts, or as a class when the clone is expanded.

V gene	clone size	D gene	J gene	CDR3 protein	CDR3 DNA
TRBV6-5	.	TRBD1	TRBJ2-2	CASRSGTVIAGELFF	TGTGCCAGCAGATCCGGGACAGTAATAGCCGGGGAGCTGTTTTTT
TRBV10-1	.	.	TRBJ2-7	CASSGAGTHAYEQYF	TGCGCCAGCAGTGGGGCCGGGACCCACGCATACGAGCAGTACTTC
TRBV5-1	.	.	TRBJ2-5	CASSLIHPTGETQYF	TGCGCCAGCAGCTTGATACATCCAACGGGCGAGACCCAGTACTTC
TRBV10-2	.	TRBD1	TRBJ2-5	CASSATQGAGETQYF	TGCGCCAGCAGTGCAACACAGGGGGCGGGAGAGACCCAGTACTTC
TRBV6-6	.	TRBD2	TRBJ2-2	CASSLPGGTNTGELFF	TGTGCCAGCAGCCTGCCGGGGGGGACCAACACCGGGGAGCTGTTTTTT
TRBV10-2	.	TRBD1	TRBJ2-2	CASTGQTNTGELFF	TGCGCCAGCACGGGACAGACAAACACCGGGGAGCTGTTTTTT
TRBV5-1	.	.	TRBJ1-1	CASSFGQMNTEAFF	TGCGCCAGCAGCTTCGGACAGATGAACACTGAAGCTTTCTTT
TRBV5-1	.	TRBD1	TRBJ2-1	CASYDPQGADEQFF	TGCGCCAGCTACGACCCACAGGGGGCCGATGAGCAGTTCTTC
TRBV6-5	.	.	TRBJ2-1	CASSYPAKGINEQFF	TGTGCCAGCAGTTACCCGGCAAAGGGTATCAATGAGCAGTTCTTC
TRBV9	.	.	TRBJ2-2	CASSVQQENTGELFF	TGTGCCAGCAGCGTTCAGCAGGAGAACACCGGGGAGCTGTTTTTT
TRBV7-9	.	TRBD2	TRBJ2-3	CASNPGTSLTDTQYF	TGTGCCAGCAACCCCGGGACTAGCCTCACAGATACGCAGTATTTT
TRBV5-6	.	.	TRBJ2-5	CASSWRAWLEETQYF	TGTGCCAGCAGCTGGAGGGCCTGGCTGGAGGAGACCCAGTACTTC
TRBV2	.	.	TRBJ1-6	CASSEGGGTYNSPLHF	TGTGCCAGCAGTGAAGGGGGGGGCACCTATAATTCACCCCTCCACTTT
TRBV5-5	once	TRBD1	TRBJ1-5	CASSARGQGFNQPQHF	TGTGCCAGCAGCGCCAGGGGACAGGGATTCAATCAGCCCCAGCATTTT
TRBV30	.	.	TRBJ1-1	CAWSVRSSEAFF	TGTGCCTGGAGTGTAAGAAGTTCTGAAGCTTTCTTT
TRBV7-9	.	TRBD1	TRBJ1-2	CASSYPGRGLYGYTF	TGTGCCAGCAGCTACCCGGGCAGGGGGCTCTATGGCTACACCTTC
TRBV7-3	.	.	TRBJ1-1	CASSLTADTEAFF	TGTGCCAGCAGCTTAACAGCGGACACTGAAGCTTTCTTT